A single sample gave rise to the 28 T cell receptor beta chains below, sequenced in a study of T cells in Graves' hyperthyroidism and ophthalmopathy. What was amplified from RNA transcripts were TCR beta CDR3 regions. HTBI primers were the set used in a first-round RT-PCR of the TCR CDR3. MiXCR, applied by TCRdb to the multiplex PCR reads, yields one record per CDR3 protein. The repertoire has 250,000 to 350,000 distinct CDR3 sequences, over 20% of them found once; the top ten carry around 65%. Sequencing was carried out using blood. The receptors were sampled from a man younger than 40 with Graves' ophthalmopathy.

In this sample, this clonotype turned up a few times. The V gene is TRBV5-1, the J gene TRBJ2-4, with no clear D. This CDR3 spans 15 amino acids. Trimming cost V 4 bases and J 0 bases, with 11 bases left between them. CDR1 is SGHRS and CDR2 is YFSETQ in the germline V gene. The CDR3 coding sequence is TGCGCCAGCAGCGTTGAATCTAGAGCCAAAAACATTCAGTACTTC. Translating gives CASSVESRAKNIQYF.

There are a few counts of this clonotype. This chain links TRBV7-3 with TRBJ2-1; D ambiguous. Germline V CDR1 and CDR2: SGHTA, FQGTGA. There are 13 residues in the CDR3. The V and J ends lost 4 bases and 10 bases respectively, with 14 bases between them. This CDR3 reads CASSYRHKEEQFF. The CDR3 DNA reads as TGTGCCAGCAGCTACCGACATAAAGAAGAGCAGTTCTTC.

In this sample, this clonotype turned up a few times. The chain recombines TRBV4-1 with TRBJ2-7; D ambiguous. V was trimmed by 1 base and J by 3 bases, leaving 10 bases between them. This CDR3 has 14 residues. The germline gives CDR1 MGHRA, CDR2 YSYEKL. CDR3 nucleotides: TGCGCCAGCAGCCAAGCCCTCTATCGCTACGAGCAGTACTTC. Residues: CASSQALYRYEQYF.

The chain uses TRBV7-9 and TRBJ2-7; 14 positions agree with TRBD2. This CDR3 region has 17 residues. With V trimmed by 0 bases and J by 7 bases, 8 bases remained unmatched. Per the germline V gene, CDR1 is SEHNR and CDR2 is FQNEAQ (reference sequence). The CDR3 DNA is TGTGCCAGCAGCTTAGCGACTAGCGGGAGGGCCAGAGATGAGCAGTACTTC. It specifies CASSLATSGRARDEQYF. The whole variable domain, filled in from reference TRBV7-9 and TRBJ2-7, reads DTGVSQNPRHKITKRGQNVTFRCDPISEHNRLYWYRQTLGQGPEFLTYFQNEAQLEKSRLLSDRFSAERPKGSFSTLEIQRTEQGDSAMYLCASSLATSGRARDEQYFGPGTRLTVT.

The rearrangement uses TRBV19 and TRBJ1-6; tentative D call: TRBD1 (6 bases). Per the germline V gene, CDR1 is LNHDA and CDR2 is SQIVND (reference sequence). Deletions cut 4 bases from V and 7 bases from J, with 17 bases between. CDR3 length equals 16 residues. The CDR3 coding sequence is TGTGCCAGTAGTACCAACTTCAGGACAGACAATTCACCCCTCCACTTT. Translating it yields CASSTNFRTDNSPLHF.

This clonotype has just a few counts. The chain employs TRBV7-9 and TRBJ2-7, with 16 bases identical to TRBD2. This CDR3 comprises 18 residues. J lost 1 base, V lost 5 bases, and 8 bases had no gene match. The germline V gene has CDR1 SEHNR and CDR2 FQNEAQ (reference sequence). The CDR3 DNA follows: TGTGCCAGCAGCCCGGGACTAGCGGGAGGGGTTCGGTCCTACGAGCAGTACTTC. This encodes CASSPGLAGGVRSYEQYF.

This clonotype came up many times. The chain has TRBV7-2 and TRBJ2-1; 7 bases agree with TRBD2. The V segment lost 6 bases and the J segment 6 bases; nucleotides outside the gene matches: 14. Germline loops: CDR1 SGHTA, CDR2 FQGNSA. The CDR3 sequence is 16 residues long. The CDR3 DNA sequence: TGTGCCAGCAGTCAACGGGGAGGGAGGGCCGGCAATGAGCAGTTCTTC. Its translation: CASSQRGGRAGNEQFF.

The chain is built from TRBV20-1 and TRBJ2-1; 12 positions match TRBD2. The CDR3 runs to 14 residues. V was pared by 7 bases and J by 10 bases, with 11 bases of the junction left unmatched. Germline lookup yields CDR1 DFQATT and CDR2 SNEGSKA (reference sequence). The chain's CDR3 is CSVLPTSGRGEQFF. The CDR3 DNA reads as TGCAGTGTTCTTCCGACTAGCGGGAGAGGAGAGCAGTTCTTC.

For this clonotype: This may stem from a read error, because a much larger clone lies one nucleotide away. The rearrangement uses TRBV27 and TRBJ1-1; 9 nucleotides align to TRBD1. V lost 5 bases and J lost 4; bases outside the gene matches: 14. Germline V gene data show CDR1 as MNHEY and CDR2 as SMNVEV (reference sequence). CDR3 length equals 17 residues. The CDR3 loop is CASSPLDRGFMSTEAFF. In nucleotides, the CDR3 is TGTGCCAGCAGTCCCCTCGACAGGGGGTTTATGAGCACTGAAGCTTTCTTT.

A note on this clonotype: This sequence may be a read error, since a much larger clone differs from it by one base. This sequence joins TRBV11-2 and TRBJ2-1, with D maybe TRBD1 (6 bases). Germline CDR1 SGHAT, CDR2 FQNNGV. The germline V and J ends were trimmed by 5 bases and 6 bases, with 8 bases remaining between them. The CDR3 loop spans 12 amino acids. In nucleotides, the CDR3 is TGTGCCAGCAGCCAGGGGTGCAATGAGCAGTTCTTC. It is translated as CASSQGCNEQFF.

This clonotype was found many times. The chain recombines TRBV20-1 with TRBJ2-7; D might be TRBD1 (7 bases). Trimming removed 6 bases at V and 4 bases at J, with 16 bases between. Germline assignment: CDR1 DFQATT and CDR2 SNEGSKA (reference sequence). The CDR3 consists of 13 residues. CDR3 in DNA: TGCAGTGCCGCGGGGTCAGGGGGGTACGAGCAGTACTTC. Its translation: CSAAGSGGYEQYF.

The chain is built from TRBV12-3 or TRBV12-4 and TRBJ2-7; TRBD2 agrees at 7 bases. This CDR3 contains 14 residues. V gave up 5 bases and J gave up 5 bases; unmatched junction bases: 9. In DNA form, the CDR3 reads TGTGCCAGCAGTATAAGCGGGGCACTCGACGAGCAGTACTTC. It translates to CASSISGALDEQYF.

This sequence joins TRBV20-1 and TRBJ2-3; 7 bases fit TRBD2. This CDR3 has 14 residues. The V and J ends lost 5 bases and 0 bases, in that order; junction bases with no gene match: 5. The germline V gene has CDR1 DFQATT and CDR2 SNEGSKA (reference sequence). CDR3 coding DNA: TGCAGTGCTTACAGCGGGGCTAGCACAGATACGCAGTATTTT. Residues: CSAYSGASTDTQYF.

This clonotype turned up a few times. The chain couples TRBV9 to TRBJ2-1; tentatively, D is TRBD1 (5 bases). The CDR3 length is 14 residues. The V end lost 2 bases, the J end lost 9 bases, and 15 bases lay between the germline ends. CDR1 SGDLS and CDR2 YYNGEE come from the germline V gene. DNA of the CDR3: TGTGCCAGCAGCGTCGAGGACACTTCTCTTGAGCAGTTCTTC. This sequence encodes CASSVEDTSLEQFF.

This clonotype showed up just a few times. The V gene is TRBV27, the J gene TRBJ1-1, with D possibly TRBD1 on 6 matching bases. This CDR3 has 15 residues. V was trimmed by 2 bases and J by 1 base, leaving 11 bases between them. Per the germline V gene, CDR1 is MNHEY and CDR2 is SMNVEV (reference sequence). CDR3 DNA sequence: TGTGCCAGCAGTTTAGGAGTCAGGGGGAACACTGAAGCTTTCTTT. Residues: CASSLGVRGNTEAFF.

The chain employs TRBV4-1 and TRBJ1-5; TRBD1 matches at 10 bases. J gave up 6 bases and V 4 bases, and 12 bases lay outside the gene matches. This CDR3 contains 17 residues. CDR1 and CDR2 from the germline V gene are MGHRA and YSYEKL. The CDR3 DNA is TGCGCCAGCAGCCGTACGGGGGGGGACAGGGGTATTCAGCCCCAGCATTTT. Translated, it gives CASSRTGGDRGIQPQHF.

This clonotype was picked up one time. V and J are TRBV4-1 and TRBJ2-1; D is possibly TRBD1 or TRBD2 (5 bases each). V shed 5 bases and J shed 9 bases, with 11 bases lying between them. CDR1 is MGHRA, CDR2 YSYEKL, per germline. The length of the CDR3 is 12 residues. The CDR3 reads CASSLFGGEQFF. The CDR3 DNA sequence: TGCGCCAGCAGCTTGTTTGGGGGTGAGCAGTTCTTC.

There are many counts of this clonotype. The chain has TRBV15 and TRBJ1-2, with D perhaps matching TRBD1 (5 bases). The V gene's germline CDR1 is LNHNV and CDR2 YYDKDF (reference sequence). V dropped 5 bases and J dropped 2 bases, with 18 bases sitting between them. This CDR3 has 16 residues. The CDR3 sequence is CATSGGDSGSNYGYTF. The CDR3 coding sequence is TGTGCCACCAGCGGAGGGGACTCAGGTTCAAACTATGGCTACACCTTC.

This clonotype was observed a handful of times. This rearrangement joins TRBV9 to TRBJ2-5, with TRBD2 matching over 11 bases. J gave up 5 bases and V 0 bases, and 15 bases lay outside the gene matches. Germline CDR1 reads SGDLS; CDR2 reads YYNGEE. The CDR3 runs to 19 residues. CDR3 nucleotides: TGTGCCAGCAGCGTAGGTCAAACTAGCGGGAGAGGGGGAAGGGAGACCCAGTACTTC. The encoded protein is CASSVGQTSGRGGRETQYF.

V and J are TRBV5-1 and TRBJ2-3; TRBD2 is a possible D gene (5 bases). The germline CDR1 and CDR2 sequences are SGHRS and YFSETQ. CDR3 length: 14 residues. The V end was cut by 1 base, the J end by 6 bases, with 12 bases between. The CDR3: CASSLRLPEDTQYF. DNA for the CDR3: TGCGCCAGCAGCTTGCGACTACCAGAGGATACGCAGTATTTT. The variable domain in full, with the rest retrieved from reference TRBV5-1 and TRBJ2-3, is KAGVTQTPRYLIKTRGQQVTLSCSPISGHRSVSWYQQTPGQGLQFLFEYFSETQRNKGNFPGRFSGRQFSNSRSEMNVSTLELGDSALYLCASSLRLPEDTQYFGPGTRLTVL.

This clonotype has only a few counts. The chain links TRBV6-1 to TRBJ1-5; D is perhaps TRBD1 (5 bases). Trimming shortened V by 6 bases and J by 3 bases, and 15 bases separated the two germline ends. CDR3 length equals 15 residues. CDR1 is MNHNS, CDR2 SASEGT, per germline. CDR3 residues: CASSPNVGHNQPQHF. The DNA for the CDR3 is TGTGCCAGCAGCCCCAACGTTGGACACAATCAGCCCCAGCATTTT.

A few counts support this clonotype. DNA of the CDR3: TGTGCCAGCAGTTCGCGGGTCTGGGGGCTAGAAGTTGAAGCTTTCTTT. It yields the protein CASSSRVWGLEVEAFF. The rearrangement links TRBV28 to TRBJ1-1; D is possibly TRBD1 (6 bases). V was pared by 4 bases and J by 7 bases, with 22 bases between. The length of the CDR3 is 16 residues. The germline gives CDR1 MDHEN, CDR2 SYDVKM.

This clonotype has ten or more counts. The chain carries TRBV2 and TRBJ1-1; D remains unclear. Looked up from germline, CDR1 is SNHLY and CDR2 is FYNNEI. The CDR3 is made up of 13 amino acids. Trimming removed 2 bases from V and 1 base from J, with 5 bases in between. As DNA, the CDR3 is TGTGCCAGCAGTGAATCTTGGAACACTGAAGCTTTCTTT. Residues: CASSESWNTEAFF.

This chain joins TRBV6-1 and TRBJ1-1; D possibly corresponds to TRBD1 (6 bases). This CDR3 contains 16 residues. CDR1 is MNHNS and CDR2 is SASEGT in the germline V gene. V was trimmed by 6 bases and J by 1 base, leaving 18 bases between them. CDR3 nucleotide sequence: TGTGCCAGCAGACCCCTAGACGGGGGGGCGAACACTGAAGCTTTCTTT. This encodes CASRPLDGGANTEAFF.

This clonotype came up a few times. V and J are TRBV5-6 and TRBJ2-7; 7 bases map to TRBD1. V trimming: 3 bases; J trimming: 6 bases; junction bases outside the gene matches: 12. This CDR3 region has 15 residues. Germline V gives CDR1 SGHDT, CDR2 YYEEEE. CDR3 sequence (DNA): TGTGCCAGCAGCTATACAGGGGCCAGGGCCGGCGAGCAGTACTTC. This codes for CASSYTGARAGEQYF.

This clonotype was seen only a few times. The chain couples TRBV29-1 to TRBJ2-3; the match to TRBD1 covers 7 bases. The V gene's germline CDR1 is SQVTM and CDR2 ANQGSEA. Germline trimming cut 4 bases from V and 3 bases from J; bases unmatched to any gene: 10. CDR3 length: 15 amino acids. The DNA for the CDR3 is TGCAGCGTTGGGGTGCCGACAGGGTCAACAGATACGCAGTATTTT. Translation gives CSVGVPTGSTDTQYF.

This clonotype was seen only a few times. The chain is built from TRBV15 and TRBJ2-5; tentative D call: TRBD1 (5 bases). Germline V gene lookup returns CDR1 LNHNV and CDR2 YYDKDF (reference sequence). The CDR3 runs 13 residues. Trimming removed 6 bases at V and 5 bases at J, with 13 bases between. CDR3 coding DNA: TGTGCCACCAGGGATCTGGGGCTGGAGACCCAGTACTTC. It codes for CATRDLGLETQYF.

This clonotype was counted only a few times. The chain uses TRBV27 and TRBJ2-7; 14 nucleotides line up with TRBD2. V trimming: 4 bases; J trimming: 4 bases; junction bases outside the gene matches: 3. The CDR3 has 15 amino acids. The germline gives CDR1 MNHEY, CDR2 SMNVEV (reference sequence). The CDR3 spells CASSWGLAGVYEQYF. As DNA, the CDR3 is TGTGCCAGCAGTTGGGGACTAGCGGGAGTTTACGAGCAGTACTTC.